This T cell receptor beta chain was retrieved from a study of T cells after yellow fever vaccination. This clonotype was counted between two and nine times. No antigen is known for it. TCR cDNA, made by 5'RACE template switching, carried an added universal primer site and UMIs. TCRdb recomputed calls from the 5' RACE reads with MiXCR, one row per CDR3 protein. The repertoire consists of approximately 510,000 distinct CDR3 sequences, with 21% occurring once and the leading ten covering approximately 15%. The CDR3 has 14 amino acids. V was clipped by 5 bases and J by 4 bases, with 16 bases between them. Findings and caveats of the study: The CD4 compartment and the CD8 compartment contained a small share of clonotypes in common.

This chain links TRBV5-3 with TRBJ2-7; a possible D gene is TRBD1 (6 bases). TRBV5-3 counts as an open reading frame of uncertain function. The receptor was isolated from a man in his late teens or twenties who received the YFV17D yellow fever vaccine. Sequencing was performed on PBMCs, taken approximately 22 days after the first yellow fever vaccination. This chain's CDR3 is CARRHEQGSYEQYV. The CDR3 DNA follows: TGTGCCAGAAGGCATGAGCAGGGGTCGTACGAGCAGTACGTC.